Given below is one T cell receptor (beta chain) in context. This record belongs to a study of T cell responses to AZD1222 COVID-19 vaccine. Generated by immunoSEQ multiplex PCR, the TCRdb table keeps only in-frame clones and is missing some. Counted here are tens of thousands of clones, around 90% occurring once; the ten biggest clones make up around 2%. The CDR3 consists of 14 residues. The V segment lost 4 bases and the J segment 0 bases; nucleotides outside the gene matches: 2. Germline V gene data show CDR1 as SGHAT and CDR2 as FQNNGV. This clonotype was sampled from an adult in good health. This chain uses TRBV11-2 with TRBJ2-7; 8 nucleotides match TRBD2. Specimen: peripheral blood, collected on day 0 of AZD1222 vaccination. Here the CDR3 reads CASSSREDSYEQYF. DNA of the CDR3: TGTGCCAGCAGCTCGCGGGAGGACTCCTACGAGCAGTACTTC.